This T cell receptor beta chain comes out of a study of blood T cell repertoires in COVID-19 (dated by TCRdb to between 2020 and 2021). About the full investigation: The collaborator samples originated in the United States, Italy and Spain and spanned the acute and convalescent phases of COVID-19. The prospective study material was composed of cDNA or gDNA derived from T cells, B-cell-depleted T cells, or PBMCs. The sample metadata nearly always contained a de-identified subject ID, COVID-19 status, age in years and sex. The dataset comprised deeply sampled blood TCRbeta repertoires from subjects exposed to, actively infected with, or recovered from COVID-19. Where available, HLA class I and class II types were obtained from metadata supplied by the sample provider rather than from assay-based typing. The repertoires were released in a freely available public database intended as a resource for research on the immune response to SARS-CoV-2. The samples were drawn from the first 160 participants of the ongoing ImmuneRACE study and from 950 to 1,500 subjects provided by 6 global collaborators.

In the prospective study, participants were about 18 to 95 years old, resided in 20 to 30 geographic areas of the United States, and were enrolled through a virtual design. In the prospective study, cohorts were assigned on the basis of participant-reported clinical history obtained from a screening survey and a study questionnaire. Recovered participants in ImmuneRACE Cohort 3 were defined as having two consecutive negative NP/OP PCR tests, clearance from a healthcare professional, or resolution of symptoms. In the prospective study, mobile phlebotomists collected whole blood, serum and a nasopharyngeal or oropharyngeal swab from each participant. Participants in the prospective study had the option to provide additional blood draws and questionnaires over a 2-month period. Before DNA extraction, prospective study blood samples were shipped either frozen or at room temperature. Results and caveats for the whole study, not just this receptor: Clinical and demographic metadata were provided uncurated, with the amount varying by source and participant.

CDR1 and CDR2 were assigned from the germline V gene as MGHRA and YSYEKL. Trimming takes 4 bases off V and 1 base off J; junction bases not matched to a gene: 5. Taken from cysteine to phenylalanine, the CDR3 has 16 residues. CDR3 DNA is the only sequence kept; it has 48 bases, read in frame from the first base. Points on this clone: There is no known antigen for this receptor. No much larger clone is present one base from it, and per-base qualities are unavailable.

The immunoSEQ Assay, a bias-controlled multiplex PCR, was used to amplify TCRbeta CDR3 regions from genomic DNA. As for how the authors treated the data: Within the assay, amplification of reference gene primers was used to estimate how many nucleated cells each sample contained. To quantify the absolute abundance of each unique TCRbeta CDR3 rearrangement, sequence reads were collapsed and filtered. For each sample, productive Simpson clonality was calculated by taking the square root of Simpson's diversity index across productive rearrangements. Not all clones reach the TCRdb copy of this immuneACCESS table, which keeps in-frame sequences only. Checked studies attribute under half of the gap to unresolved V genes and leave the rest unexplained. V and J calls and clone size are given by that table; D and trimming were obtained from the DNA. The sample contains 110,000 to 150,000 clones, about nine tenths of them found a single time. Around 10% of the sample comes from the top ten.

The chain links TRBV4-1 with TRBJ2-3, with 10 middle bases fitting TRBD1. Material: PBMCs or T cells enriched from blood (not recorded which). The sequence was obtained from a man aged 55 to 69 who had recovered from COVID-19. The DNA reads TGCGCCAGCAGCCCGACAGGGGGCGTAGGCACAGATACGCAGTATTTT. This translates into CASSPTGGVGTDTQYF.